These 25 T cell receptor beta chains were all obtained from the same sample, sequenced in a study of T cells in Graves' hyperthyroidism and ophthalmopathy. Amplification yielded TCR beta CDR3 regions, with RNA transcripts as the source. HTBI primers drove first-round RT-PCR of the TCR CDR3. TCRdb redid the calling of the multiplex PCR reads with MiXCR, one entry per CDR3 protein. The sample carries approximately 400,000 distinct CDR3 sequences, about 15% recorded once. The sample consisted of blood. All receptors derive from a woman younger than 45 with Graves' ophthalmopathy.

This clonotype has ten or more counts. The chain combines TRBV2 with TRBJ2-3; perhaps D is TRBD1 or TRBD2 (5 bases each). The CDR3 loop spans 18 amino acids. Germline CDR1 and CDR2: SNHLY and FYNNEI. V was pared by 4 bases and J by 0 bases, with 20 bases between. CDR3 sequence: CASSVKLTAGASTDTQYF. CDR3 sequence (DNA): TGTGCCAGCAGTGTGAAGCTTACAGCCGGGGCCAGCACAGATACGCAGTATTTT.

This clonotype was counted many times. V usage is TRBV11-2 and J usage is TRBJ1-6; no clear D. CDR1 is SGHAT, CDR2 FQNNGV, per germline. Trimming removed 3 bases from V and 5 bases from J, with 11 bases in between. The CDR3 has 15 amino acids. The CDR3 nucleotides are TGTGCCAGCAGCTTTCCTAGTCCCAATAATTCACCCCTCCACTTT. Protein sequence: CASSFPSPNNSPLHF.

The CDR3 DNA follows: TGTGCCAGCAGTTTACTCGAAGATACGCAGTATTTT. This encodes CASSLLEDTQYF. The chain joins TRBV28 to TRBJ2-3, with D unresolved. V lost 2 bases and J lost 5, with 5 bases in between. From germline, CDR1 is MDHEN and CDR2 SYDVKM. The CDR3 length is 12 residues.

This sequence joins TRBV5-8 and TRBJ2-5; 15 bases agree with TRBD2. This CDR3 is built from 18 residues. Germline assignment: CDR1 SGHTS and CDR2 YDEGEE. V was clipped by 3 bases and J by 5 bases; unmatched bases: 11. The DNA of the CDR3 is TGTGCCAGCAGCTCCGGGACTAGCGGGGGGCAAATTCGGGAGACCCAGTACTTC. This translates into CASSSGTSGGQIRETQYF.

There are many counts of this clonotype. The chain recombines TRBV6-1 with TRBJ2-5; D remains unclear. The germline V gene has CDR1 MNHNS and CDR2 SASEGT. The CDR3 runs to 14 residues. Deletions cut 3 bases from V and 2 bases from J, with 10 bases between. The CDR3 sequence is CASSDARPQETQYF. As DNA, the CDR3 is TGTGCCAGCAGTGATGCCAGACCACAAGAGACCCAGTACTTC.

With regard to this clonotype: This may come from a read error, since a much larger clone is one base off. J is TRBJ2-7 and V is TRBV7-2, with 9 bases fitting TRBD2. This CDR3 is built from 17 residues. Germline loops: CDR1 SGHTA, CDR2 FQGNSA. The CDR3 region has the DNA TGTCCCAGCAGTCAGCTTATTGGGACTAGCTTTCGCTACGAGCAGTACTTC. Protein product: CPSSQLIGTSFRYEQYF.

On this clonotype itself: Being one base from a much bigger clone, this may be a read error. This chain joins TRBV2 and TRBJ1-4; TRBD1 agrees at 10 bases. In germline, CDR1 is SNHLY, CDR2 FYNNEI. The CDR3 covers 14 residues. The V and J ends lost 7 bases and 10 bases, in that order; junction bases with no gene match: 9. The CDR3 loop is CASTTGTGDGKLFF. Here the CDR3 DNA reads TGTGCCAGCACCACCGGGACAGGGGATGGAAAACTGTTTTTT.

In its sample, this clonotype was seen a few times. V and J are TRBV6-1 and TRBJ1-6; 9 bases fit TRBD1. This CDR3 region has 15 residues. With 5 bases clipped from V and 7 bases from J, the junction kept 6 bases outside the gene matches. CDR1 MNHNS and CDR2 SASEGT come from the germline V gene. Here the CDR3 reads CASSNPGQGNSPLHF. CDR3 nucleotide sequence: TGTGCCAGCAGTAACCCGGGACAGGGAAATTCACCCCTCCACTTT.

The genes are TRBV20-1 and TRBJ1-6; 8 bases are shared with TRBD1. Germline CDR1 is DFQATT and CDR2 is SNEGSKA (reference sequence). With V trimmed by 5 bases and J by 6 bases, 3 bases remained unmatched. The CDR3 is made up of 13 amino acids. The CDR3 here is CSASGQGNSPLHF. The DNA for the CDR3 is TGCAGTGCTTCCGGACAGGGTAATTCACCCCTCCACTTT.

This clonotype was observed at least ten times. The chain combines TRBV7-2 with TRBJ2-2; D may correspond to TRBD1 or TRBD2 (6 bases each). CDR1 and CDR2 (germline): SGHTA, FQGNSA. The CDR3 runs to 18 residues. Trimming removed 5 bases from V and 3 bases from J, with 22 bases in between. CDR3 protein: CASSPFYSGADDTGELFF. DNA of the CDR3: TGTGCCAGCAGCCCTTTCTATTCGGGGGCTGATGACACCGGGGAGCTGTTTTTT.

The rearrangement links TRBV29-1 to TRBJ1-2, with D maybe TRBD1 (5 bases). CDR1 and CDR2 (germline): SQVTM, ANQGSEA. The V and J ends lost 7 bases and 5 bases respectively, with 26 bases between them. This CDR3 is 16 amino acids long. The CDR3 sequence: CSGTNVGAGLGYGYTF. DNA for the CDR3: TGCAGCGGGACGAACGTCGGGGCAGGGTTGGGGTATGGCTACACCTTC. Based on the CDR3 plus reference TRBV29-1 and TRBJ1-2, the full variable domain is SAVISQKPSRDICQRGTSLTIQCQVDSQVTMMFWYRQQPGQSLTLIATANQGSEATYESGFVIDKFPISRPNLTFSTLTVSNMSPEDSSIYLCSGTNVGAGLGYGYTFGSGTRLTVV.

In its sample, this clonotype was seen a few times. The chain has TRBV12-3 or TRBV12-4 and TRBJ1-2; D uncertain. V was trimmed by 3 bases and J by 5 bases, leaving 7 bases between them. This CDR3 has 12 residues. DNA of the CDR3: TGTGCCAGCAGTTTGACACCTTATGGCTACACCTTC. Translation gives CASSLTPYGYTF.

This clonotype came up many times. The CDR3 here is CASSQVWGDGKLFF. CDR3 in DNA: TGTGCCAGCAGCCAAGTGTGGGGTGACGGAAAACTGTTTTTT. This chain joins TRBV3-1 and TRBJ1-4; D not certain. Germline CDR1 LGHDT, CDR2 YNNKEL (reference sequence). Trimming removed 1 base from V and 10 bases from J, with 13 bases in between. This CDR3 has 14 amino acids.

This clonotype was seen a few times. The rearrangement joins TRBV7-3 to TRBJ2-6; D unclear. Trimming removed 2 bases at V and 3 bases at J, with 14 bases between. The CDR3 contains 17 residues. CDR1 is SGHTA and CDR2 is FQGTGA in the germline V gene. Here the CDR3 DNA reads TGTGCCAGCAGCTTATCTGGGGATTTAGGTGGGGCCAACGTCCTGACTTTC. Translation: CASSLSGDLGGANVLTF.

In its sample, this clonotype was seen many times. The chain employs TRBV2 and TRBJ1-1; D is uncertain. V lost 5 bases and J 5 bases, leaving 3 bases between the germline ends. The CDR3 loop spans 10 amino acids. The V gene's germline CDR1 is SNHLY and CDR2 FYNNEI. The CDR3 nucleotides are TGTGCCAGCAGTAGGACTGAAGCTTTCTTT. This sequence encodes CASSRTEAFF.

The chain has TRBV7-2 and TRBJ1-3; TRBD1 might be the D (6 bases). The CDR3 extends over 15 amino acids. V lost 4 bases and J 0 bases, leaving 10 bases between the germline ends. Germline CDR1 is SGHTA and CDR2 is FQGNSA. The CDR3 DNA follows: TGTGCCAGCAGCTATACAGGGCACTCTGGAAACACCATATATTTT. Translation gives CASSYTGHSGNTIYF. Looking up the rest from reference TRBV7-2 and TRBJ1-3 gives the full variable domain: GAGVSQSPSNKVTEKGKDVELRCDPISGHTALYWYRQSLGQGLEFLIYFQGNSAPDKSGLPSDRFSAERTGGSVSTLTIQRTQQEDSAVYLCASSYTGHSGNTIYFGEGSWLTVV.

This clonotype was recorded many times. The chain links TRBV11-2 to TRBJ2-3; D gene unclear. Germline loops: CDR1 SGHAT, CDR2 FQNNGV. This CDR3 contains 15 residues. Trimming removed 4 bases from V and 4 bases from J, with 15 bases in between. The CDR3 sequence: CASSSPSLPADTQYF. CDR3 DNA: TGTGCCAGCAGCTCTCCCTCGCTACCGGCAGATACGCAGTATTTT.

This clonotype was seen at least ten times. This chain links TRBV30 with TRBJ1-5, with unresolved D. V dropped 2 bases and J dropped 4 bases, with 9 bases sitting between them. Germline assignment: CDR1 GTSNPN and CDR2 SVGIG (reference sequence). This CDR3 is built from 13 residues. The CDR3 coding sequence is TGTGCCTGGAGTTCCATGACAAATCAGCCCCAGCATTTT. This gives the protein CAWSSMTNQPQHF.

Concerning this clonotype: This may arise from a read error, as a much more abundant clone is one base away. The chain uses TRBV12-3 or TRBV12-4 and TRBJ2-2; 8 bases map to TRBD1. CDR3 length: 14 residues. The CDR3 nucleotides read TGTGCCAGCATCCAGGACAGGGTCACCGGGGAGCTGCTTTTT. Protein: CASIQDRVTGELLF.

This clonotype was recorded at least ten times. The CDR3 region has the DNA TGTGCCTGGAGACTTATCCACAAGGGACAGGGGGCGGAGAACACTGAAGCTTTCTTT. Amino acid sequence: CAWRLIHKGQGAENTEAFF. The chain is built from TRBV30 and TRBJ1-1, with 12 nucleotides matching TRBD1. Germline CDR1 is GTSNPN and CDR2 is SVGIG (reference sequence). J was trimmed by 1 base and V by 3 bases; bases with no gene match: 15. The CDR3 is 19 residues long. The full variable domain, completed using reference TRBV30 and TRBJ1-1, is SQTIHQWPATLVQPVGSPLSLECTVEGTSNPNLYWYRQAAGRGLQLLFYSVGIGQISSEVPQNLSASRPQDRQFILSSKKLLLSDSGFYLCAWRLIHKGQGAENTEAFFGQGTRLTVV.

In its sample, this clonotype was seen a few times. V gene TRBV27 combines with J gene TRBJ1-5; D is ambiguous. CDR1 MNHEY and CDR2 SMNVEV come from the germline V gene (reference sequence). With 5 bases removed from V and 3 bases from J, the gap between germline ends came to 11 bases. The CDR3 runs 14 residues. CDR3 amino acids: CASSRLGINQPQHF. Here the CDR3 DNA reads TGTGCCAGCAGTCGACTCGGAATCAATCAGCCCCAGCATTTT.

This clonotype was detected many times. The V call is TRBV2, the J call TRBJ2-7, with 9 bases lining up with TRBD1. The germline CDR1 and CDR2 sequences are SNHLY and FYNNEI. Germline trimming cut 6 bases from V and 3 bases from J; bases unmatched to any gene: 12. The CDR3 spans 16 residues. The CDR3 sequence is CASSSEPGQGVYEQYF. Here the CDR3 DNA reads TGTGCCAGCAGCTCGGAACCGGGACAGGGAGTCTACGAGCAGTACTTC.

The chain uses TRBV10-3 and TRBJ2-7; 11 bases fit TRBD2. V shed 3 bases, J shed 2 bases, and the junction held 6 bases outside the gene matches. This CDR3 has 16 amino acids. The germline CDR1 and CDR2 sequences are ENHRY and SYGVKD. CDR3 nucleotide sequence: TGTGCCATCAGTGACCCCGGGACTAGCGGCACCTACGAGCAGTACTTC. Its translation: CAISDPGTSGTYEQYF.

The chain carries TRBV12-3 or TRBV12-4 and TRBJ2-5; 11 bases match TRBD2. The length of the CDR3 is 16 residues. After removal of 6 bases from V and 5 bases from J, the junction contained 11 bases not matched to a gene. The DNA of the CDR3 is TGTGCCAGCAGCCCCCGCATAGCGGGGGGGCCGGAGACCCAGTACTTC. Translating it yields CASSPRIAGGPETQYF.

This clonotype was detected a few times. The chain recombines TRBV15 with TRBJ1-3; D gene unclear. The germline V gene encodes CDR1 LNHNV and CDR2 YYDKDF (reference sequence). Trimming left V 1 base short and J 0 bases short, with 4 bases between. The CDR3 spans 14 residues. CDR3 bases: TGTGCCACCAGCAGAGGGGACTCTGGAAACACCATATATTTT. It codes for CATSRGDSGNTIYF.